The entry below describes one T cell receptor (beta chain). Its antigen is not identified. Per germline, CDR1 SGDLS and CDR2 YYNGEE. This CDR3 spans 14 amino acids. The V and J ends lost 1 base and 5 bases, in that order; junction bases with no gene match: 3. These data come from a study of T cells after yellow fever vaccination. Study conclusions and caveats: A limited proportion of clonotypes was detected within both the CD4 and CD8 compartments.

5'RACE template switching generated TCR cDNA, adding a universal primer site and UMIs. Each CDR3 protein gets one entry after TCRdb re-called the 5' RACE reads with MiXCR. The sample holds around 550,000 distinct CDR3 sequences, around 21% seen once. This TCR was recovered from a man aged 25 to 45 who received the YFV17D yellow fever vaccine. The chain couples TRBV9 to TRBJ2-5; 9 positions match TRBD1. The sequenced sample was PBMCs, obtained 15 days after the yellow fever booster vaccination. The CDR3 coding sequence is TGTGCCAGCAGCGTATCCGGACAGGGGGAGACCCAGTACTTC. Its protein is CASSVSGQGETQYF.